This TCR beta chain was captured in a study of CD8+CD57+ T cells in acquired aplastic anemia (dated by TCRdb to 2017 to 2018). Describing the broader study: A mean of approximately 3 ug of DNA, ranging from roughly 0.19 to 30 ug, was extracted from sorted CD4+ and CD8+ cells. Mean read counts for healthy donor samples were 8.5 million to 10.8 million for CD4+ cells and 11.0 million for CD8+ cells.

Genomic DNA served as template for TCR beta VDJ combination and CDR3 sequence profiling. An Illumina HiSeq 2000 was the platform used for TCR repertoire sequencing. The authors' analysis ran thus. TRBV/TRBJ rearrangement plots, CDR3 size and DJ length profiles, and Simpson's diversity index were used to evaluate the repertoires. The most abundant DNA sequence in the deep sequencing data was defined as the immunodominant clone. CDR3 amino acid sequences were checked for sharing between subjects and were compared against published repertoires and the VDJdb database. TCRdb itself trimmed the public reads at Q25 with fastp, ran MiXCR and retained productive beta chains. CDR3 protein duplicates are merged, each entry listing the most common genes and DNA. TCRdb, not the original authors, processed these V and J calls. The sample table contains around 190,000 distinct CDR3 sequences; only one count was recorded for around 59% of them. Clones ranked in the top ten supply around a sixth of the sample.

Overall study results and their limits: Patients and healthy controls showed no significant difference in CD8+ Simpson's diversity (P=0.060). Although around 30 CD8+ CDR3 sequences were shared by patients and controls, these sequences appeared highly expressed in patients and within the immunodominant clones of patients.

Ten or more counts support this clonotype. Its cognate antigen has yet to be identified. Base-call qualities are not available, and no considerably larger clone is one nucleotide away. Including cysteine and phenylalanine, the CDR3 has 14 amino acids. Only the CDR3 region is kept as DNA, spanning 42 bases read in frame from base 1. CDR1 and CDR2 (SEHNR, FQNEAQ) derive from the germline V gene (reference sequence). For this chain, trimming is 7 bases at the V end and 3 bases at the J end, and the number of junction bases without a gene match is 6. In this study, sorted CD4+ and CD8+ T cells from the blood of healthy subjects and of severe aplastic anemia patients had their TCR repertoires deep-sequenced. Ficoll-Paque density gradient centrifugation was used to isolate peripheral blood mononuclear cells. Before DNA extraction, CD4+ and CD8+ T cells were sorted by FACS or by magnetic beads.

The receptor was derived from a human donor in good health, serving as a control. Sequenced material: sorted CD4+, CD8+, or CD8+CD57+ T cells (not recorded which) from PBMCs. The V gene is TRBV7-9 and the J gene is TRBJ2-1, with TRBD1 identical over 7 junction bases. The CDR3 reads CASTEGQFYNEQFF. The nucleotides are TGTGCCAGCACCGAGGGACAGTTCTACAATGAGCAGTTCTTC. The variable domain in full, with residues beyond the CDR3 obtained from the reference TRBV7-9 and TRBJ2-1 genes, is DTGVSQNPRHKITKRGQNVTFRCDPISEHNRLYWYRQTLGQGPEFLTYFQNEAQLEKSRLLSDRFSAERPKGSFSTLEIQRTEQGDSAMYLCASTEGQFYNEQFFGPGTRLTVL.